The 15 T cell receptor beta chains below come from one sample, sequenced in a study of cytomegalovirus exposure and HLA in healthy donors. Primers for the PCR totalled 60 Vbeta and 13 Jbeta. Sequencing used immunoSEQ multiplex PCR; TCRdb keeps in-frame clones, though not all of them. Of about 130,000 clones in the sample, around 80% are singletons; the top ten hold roughly 11%. The sequenced sample consisted of PBMCs. The receptor source for this set is a man aged 25-40 years in good health and CMV-seropositive.

This clone was observed a few times. The V and J genes are TRBV28 and TRBJ1-2; TRBD1 agrees at 7 bases. The CDR3 contains 15 residues. V was pared by 4 bases and J by 3 bases, with 8 bases of the junction left unmatched. CDR1 is MDHEN, CDR2 SYDVKM, per germline. This chain's CDR3 is CASSSSRQGDYGYTF. CDR3 coding DNA: TGTGCCAGCAGTTCCTCTCGACAGGGCGACTATGGCTACACCTTC.

This chain uses TRBV5-1 with TRBJ2-6, with D maybe TRBD2 (5 bases). CDR3 length: 14 amino acids. CDR1 and CDR2 (germline): SGHRS, YFSETQ. Trimming stripped 5 bases from V and 4 bases from J, with 10 bases between. The CDR3 loop is CASRDPGGANVLTF. CDR3 coding DNA: TGCGCCAGCAGAGACCCGGGAGGGGCCAACGTCCTGACTTTC.

CDR3 amino acids: CASSPRSGELFF. The CDR3, as DNA: TGTGCCAGCAGTCCTCGGAGCGGGGAGCTGTTTTTT. J is TRBJ2-2 and V is TRBV27; D remains unclear. Trimming shortened V by 5 bases and J by 7 bases, and 8 bases separated the two germline ends. CDR3 size: 12 residues. Germline V lookup: CDR1 MNHEY, CDR2 SMNVEV (reference sequence).

This rearrangement joins TRBV7-2 to TRBJ1-4; 8 bases align to TRBD1. CDR3 length: 15 residues. Germline V CDR1 and CDR2: SGHTA, FQGNSA. The V segment lost 5 bases and the J segment 6 bases; nucleotides outside the gene matches: 8. CDR3 protein: CASSPTGGLDEKLFF. The CDR3 nucleotides read TGTGCCAGCAGCCCAACAGGGGGTTTAGATGAAAAACTGTTTTTT.

This rearrangement joins TRBV30 to TRBJ2-5; 9 nucleotides agree with TRBD2. Germline values: CDR1 GTSNPN, CDR2 SVGIG (reference sequence). CDR3 size: 19 residues. Trimming cost V 0 bases and J 3 bases; bases outside gene matches: 17. The CDR3 coding sequence is TGTGCCTGGAGTGTACGTTGGGGTAGCGGGAGTACAATTAAAGAGACCCAGTACTTC. Translation gives CAWSVRWGSGSTIKETQYF.

V usage is TRBV19 and J usage is TRBJ2-1; possibly TRBD2 for D (5 bases). The CDR3 is made up of 12 amino acids. V was clipped by 5 bases and J by 9 bases, with 11 bases between them. CDR1 and CDR2 (germline): LNHDA, SQIVND (reference sequence). This CDR3 is CASSASLGEQFF. In DNA form, the CDR3 reads TGTGCCAGTAGTGCTAGCCTGGGTGAGCAGTTCTTC.

Concerning this clone itself: One end of the junction fails to match germline, which may point to a read error. Other DNA sequences from this sample encode an identical CDR3 as well. The chain joins TRBV4-1 to TRBJ2-7; TRBD2 matches 10 bases. Germline V gene sequence: CDR1 MGHRA, CDR2 YSYEKL. The CDR3 loop spans 15 amino acids. The CDR3 here is CASSQAGTSAYEQYF. In DNA, the CDR3 is TGCGCCAGCAGTCAAGCCGGGACTAGCGCGTACGAGCAGTACTTC.

V is TRBV6-5 and J is TRBJ2-7; possibly TRBD2 for D (5 bases). The CDR3 is made up of 15 amino acids. The V gene lost 2 bases and the J gene lost 2 bases, with 13 bases spanning the gap. Germline V lookup: CDR1 MNHEY, CDR2 SVGAGI. DNA of the CDR3: TGTGCCAGCAGTTACGAGGGCAGCACGACCTACGAGCAGTACTTC. This sequence encodes CASSYEGSTTYEQYF.

This clone was seen more than once but under ten times. This rearrangement joins TRBV6-6 to TRBJ1-2; D gene unclear. Germline values: CDR1 MNHNY, CDR2 SVGAGI (reference sequence). The CDR3 spans 13 residues. Deletions cut 7 bases from V and 8 bases from J, with 17 bases between. The chain's CDR3 is CASKKRGRVGYTF. As DNA, the CDR3 is TGTGCCAGCAAAAAACGAGGGAGGGTCGGCTACACCTTC.

The gene calls are TRBV27 and TRBJ2-3, with D uncertain. V lost 5 bases and J 6 bases, leaving 6 bases between the germline ends. From germline, CDR1 is MNHEY and CDR2 SMNVEV (reference sequence). The CDR3 is 11 amino acids. The CDR3 loop reads CASSAWDTQYF. In DNA, the CDR3 is TGTGCCAGCAGTGCGTGGGATACGCAGTATTTT.

This chain joins TRBV2 and TRBJ2-7; 8 bases line up with TRBD2. Germline V gene sequence: CDR1 SNHLY, CDR2 FYNNEI. The CDR3 sequence is 15 residues long. The J segment lost 5 bases and the V segment lost 6 bases, leaving 12 bases of the junction unmatched. The CDR3 spells CASRVRAGTSNEQYF. In nucleotides, the CDR3 is TGTGCCAGCAGGGTCAGGGCGGGGACTAGTAACGAGCAGTACTTC.

This clone was seen a few times. The CDR3 nucleotides are TGTGCCAGCAGCGTAGCTAGCGGGAGATCCGGGGAGCTGTTTTTT. Its protein product is CASSVASGRSGELFF. The chain combines TRBV9 with TRBJ2-2; 10 nucleotides match TRBD2. The CDR3 has 15 amino acids. Germline loops: CDR1 SGDLS, CDR2 YYNGEE. V was pared by 0 bases and J by 6 bases, with 2 bases of the junction left unmatched.

This clone appeared once. CDR3 nucleotides: TGTGCCAGCAGCTCGAGGACAGGGGGCGCGGATTTGGTTGGCTACACCTTC. Its translation: CASSSRTGGADLVGYTF. This chain links TRBV7-2 with TRBJ1-2, with 11 bases fitting TRBD1. CDR1 and CDR2 (germline): SGHTA, FQGNSA. The CDR3 runs 17 residues. Germline trimming cut 4 bases from V and 7 bases from J; bases unmatched to any gene: 14.

The chain joins TRBV5-4 to TRBJ1-1; D possibly corresponds to TRBD1 (5 bases). The ends were cut back, 0 bases at V and 5 bases at J, with 20 bases in the middle. Germline CDR1 reads SGHNT; CDR2 reads YYREEE (reference sequence). CDR3 size: 17 residues. CDR3 residues: CASSLGGGGALGTEAFF. CDR3 nucleotide sequence: TGTGCCAGCAGCTTGGGGGGGGGAGGGGCGCTAGGTACTGAAGCTTTCTTT.

The J gene is TRBJ2-1, the V gene TRBV29-1; D may be TRBD1 (6 bases). Looked up from germline, CDR1 is SQVTM and CDR2 is ANQGSEA. The CDR3 spans 14 residues. V lost 3 bases, J lost 2 bases, and 11 bases lay in between. This CDR3 reads CSVEGQGTYNEQFF. The CDR3 DNA reads as TGCAGCGTTGAGGGGCAGGGGACCTACAATGAGCAGTTCTTC.